What follows are 13 T cell receptor beta chains derived from one specimen sequenced in a study of blood T cell repertoires in COVID-19. Generated by immunoSEQ multiplex PCR, the TCRdb table keeps only in-frame clones and is missing some. The profile shows approximately 300,000 clones, around 90% of them singletons. Sequencing was carried out using PBMCs or T cells enriched from blood (not recorded which). All receptors come from a woman between 25 and 40 years old who had recovered from COVID-19.

The chain employs TRBV12-3 or TRBV12-4 and TRBJ2-2; tentatively, D is TRBD1 (6 bases). The CDR3 runs 13 residues. The V and J ends lost 6 bases and 7 bases respectively, with 12 bases between them. In DNA, the CDR3 is TGTGCCAGCAGCTATCAGGGGATCGGGGAGCTGTTTTTT. This codes for CASSYQGIGELFF.

This clone was seen once. V is TRBV6-5 and J is TRBJ2-7, with TRBD1 identical over 8 bases. The V segment lost 7 bases and the J segment 4 bases; nucleotides outside the gene matches: 6. The CDR3 extends over 13 amino acids. Germline CDR1 MNHEY, CDR2 SVGAGI. The DNA for the CDR3 is TGTGCCAGCATGAGGACAGGGCTTTACGAGCAGTACTTC. Translation: CASMRTGLYEQYF.

This sequence joins TRBV6-5 and TRBJ2-3; 11 bases align to TRBD2. The CDR3 consists of 15 residues. V gave up 6 bases and J gave up 4 bases; unmatched junction bases: 6. Germline V gene sequence: CDR1 MNHEY, CDR2 SVGAGI. CDR3 protein: CASRNLAGGSDTQYF. The DNA for the CDR3 is TGTGCCAGCAGAAACCTAGCGGGGGGTTCAGATACGCAGTATTTT.

CDR3 coding DNA: TGTGCCACGACTCAGGGGCTTGATCAGCCCCAGCATTTT. This codes for CATTQGLDQPQHF. V is TRBV5-6 and J is TRBJ1-5; TRBD1 is a possible D gene (6 bases). The germline CDR1 and CDR2 sequences are SGHDT and YYEEEE. V was pared by 9 bases and J by 5 bases, with 15 bases between. The CDR3 is made up of 13 amino acids.

This clone has just one count. The rearrangement uses TRBV20-1 and TRBJ1-3, with D perhaps matching TRBD1 (6 bases). The CDR3 is 14 residues long. The V end was cut by 3 bases, the J end by 1 base, with 10 bases between. Germline V gene lookup returns CDR1 DFQATT and CDR2 SNEGSKA (reference sequence). The CDR3 DNA reads TGCAGTGCTAGTCAGGGGCGTTCTGGAAACACCATATATTTT. As protein: CSASQGRSGNTIYF.

The chain carries TRBV27 and TRBJ2-7; TRBD2 aligns across 13 bases. J gave up 4 bases and V 5 bases, and 8 bases lay outside the gene matches. Germline V lookup: CDR1 MNHEY, CDR2 SMNVEV (reference sequence). This CDR3 is built from 16 residues. In nucleotides, the CDR3 is TGTGCCAGCAGTAGGACTAGCGGGAGCCAAGGGTACGAGCAGTACTTC. Its protein is CASSRTSGSQGYEQYF.

The gene calls are TRBV5-8 and TRBJ2-7, with D possibly matching TRBD1 (7 bases). Germline lookup yields CDR1 SGHTS and CDR2 YDEGEE. The CDR3 is 14 residues long. The V gene lost 0 bases and the J gene lost 3 bases, with 10 bases spanning the gap. The CDR3 region is CASSLVQGGYEQYF. The CDR3 DNA reads TGTGCCAGCAGCTTGGTTCAGGGGGGCTACGAGCAGTACTTC.

The V call is TRBV6-1, the J call TRBJ1-1, with D maybe TRBD1 (6 bases). V lost 3 bases and J 3 bases, leaving 11 bases between the germline ends. This CDR3 has 14 amino acids. CDR1 and CDR2 (germline): MNHNS, SASEGT. The CDR3 DNA reads as TGTGCCAGCAGTGAGAGGGGGTTCGACACTGAAGCTTTCTTT. It encodes CASSERGFDTEAFF.

The chain recombines TRBV7-9 with TRBJ2-3, with 8 positions matching TRBD2. The CDR3 length is 15 residues. The germline gives CDR1 SEHNR, CDR2 FQNEAQ (reference sequence). V lost 2 bases to trimming and J lost 4 bases; unmatched junction nucleotides: 5. CDR3: CASSLREGLADTQYF. For the CDR3, the DNA is TGTGCCAGCAGCTTACGGGAGGGCCTTGCAGATACGCAGTATTTT.

V gene TRBV7-2 combines with J gene TRBJ1-6; TRBD1 aligns across 9 bases. The germline V gene has CDR1 SGHTA and CDR2 FQGNSA. This CDR3 spans 15 amino acids. Trimming at V came to 1 base and at J to 9 bases, leaving 4 bases not matched to a gene. CDR3 sequence reads: CASSLGGQGFSPLHF. The CDR3 DNA reads as TGTGCCAGCAGCTTAGGGGGACAGGGCTTTTCACCCCTCCACTTT. Based on the CDR3 plus reference TRBV7-2 and TRBJ1-6, the full variable domain is GAGVSQSPSNKVTEKGKDVELRCDPISGHTALYWYRQSLGQGLEFLIYFQGNSAPDKSGLPSDRFSAERTGGSVSTLTIQRTQQEDSAVYLCASSLGGQGFSPLHFGNGTRLTVT.

This clone appeared a few times. The chain couples TRBV6-6 to TRBJ1-6; D is possibly TRBD1 (5 bases). V shed 5 bases and J shed 8 bases, with 10 bases lying between them. Germline CDR1 reads MNHNY; CDR2 reads SVGAGI (reference sequence). The CDR3 is made up of 13 amino acids. CDR3 sequence: CASSQLGDSPLHF. The CDR3 region has the DNA TGTGCCAGCAGTCAATTAGGGGATTCACCCCTCCACTTT.

The CDR3 bases are TGCAGCGCCGCAGAGAGGGTGGAAGGCTCTGGGGCCAACGTCCTGACTTTC. Its protein is CSAAERVEGSGANVLTF. This chain links TRBV29-1 with TRBJ2-6; possible D gene TRBD2, 5 bases. The CDR3 covers 17 residues. Per the germline V gene, CDR1 is SQVTM and CDR2 is ANQGSEA. V was cut by 7 bases and J by 0 bases, with 19 bases left in between.

This rearrangement joins TRBV9 to TRBJ2-5; TRBD2 agrees at 13 bases. Germline loops: CDR1 SGDLS, CDR2 YYNGEE. The CDR3 has 18 residues. Trimming at V came to 0 bases and at J to 4 bases, leaving 9 bases not matched to a gene. The CDR3 DNA reads as TGTGCCAGCAGCGTAGGCGTACTAGCGGGAGGGCCGGGAGAGACCCAGTACTTC. Translating it yields CASSVGVLAGGPGETQYF. Filled out from reference TRBV9 and TRBJ2-5, the complete variable domain reads DSGVTQTPKHLITATGQRVTLRCSPRSGDLSVYWYQQSLDQGLQFLIQYYNGEERAKGNILERFSAQQFPDLHSELNLSSLELGDSALYFCASSVGVLAGGPGETQYFGPGTRLLVL.